This entry lists 21 T cell receptor beta chains sequenced from one sample in a study of shared clonotypes between healthy human individuals. This table comes from immunoSEQ multiplex PCR, and its TCRdb copy is limited to in-frame clones, with some not included. In the table there are roughly 2,300,000 clones, just under 95% of which are singletons. Sequenced: naive CD4+ T cells from PBMCs. The subset is: CD45RA+ positively selected. The receptors derive from a man between 18 and 29 years old in good health. Some clones in this sample may be carry-over from other donors' samples.

The chain is built from TRBV4-3 and TRBJ2-2; a possible D gene is TRBD2 (6 bases). This CDR3 has 15 amino acids. The germline gives CDR1 LGHNA, CDR2 YSLEER. With 2 bases removed from V and 7 bases from J, the gap between germline ends came to 14 bases. CDR3 region: CASSQWIAAGGELFF. The CDR3 DNA follows: TGCGCCAGCAGCCAATGGATCGCAGCGGGCGGGGAGCTGTTTTTT.

The chain is built from TRBV5-1 and TRBJ1-4; maybe TRBD1 (5 bases). The CDR3 spans 14 residues. Germline values: CDR1 SGHRS, CDR2 YFSETQ. Trimming cost V 0 bases and J 7 bases, with 10 bases left between them. CDR3 DNA sequence: TGCGCCAGCAGCTTGGGCAGGGAAGTTGAAAAACTGTTTTTT. This codes for CASSLGREVEKLFF. Full variable domain (missing parts from reference TRBV5-1 and TRBJ1-4): KAGVTQTPRYLIKTRGQQVTLSCSPISGHRSVSWYQQTPGQGLQFLFEYFSETQRNKGNFPGRFSGRQFSNSRSEMNVSTLELGDSALYLCASSLGREVEKLFFGSGTQLSVL.

V usage is TRBV9 and J usage is TRBJ1-4; no clear D gene. V was pared by 0 bases and J by 6 bases, with 9 bases between. The germline CDR1 and CDR2 sequences are SGDLS and YYNGEE. The CDR3 covers 14 residues. CDR3 sequence (DNA): TGTGCCAGCAGCGTAGGCGGAAACCATGAAAAACTGTTTTTT. Amino acids: CASSVGGNHEKLFF.

V gene TRBV19 combines with J gene TRBJ2-2; 9 bases line up with TRBD1. Germline V gives CDR1 LNHDA, CDR2 SQIVND (reference sequence). The CDR3 has 14 residues. V lost 7 bases to trimming and J lost 3 bases; unmatched junction nucleotides: 3. CDR3 DNA: TGTGCCAGTAACAGGGGGCGCGACACCGGGGAGCTGTTTTTT. It is translated as CASNRGRDTGELFF.

The J gene is TRBJ2-5, the V gene TRBV19, with TRBD2 as a possible D gene (6 bases). Trimming removed 4 bases from V and 3 bases from J, with 15 bases in between. The CDR3 spans 15 residues. Germline V gene data show CDR1 as LNHDA and CDR2 as SQIVND (reference sequence). The CDR3 sequence: CASSTTGTAKETQYF. The CDR3 DNA reads as TGTGCCAGTAGTACTACCGGGACTGCAAAAGAGACCCAGTACTTC.

This clone has just one count. The V call is TRBV19, the J call TRBJ1-2; 8 positions agree with TRBD1. Germline-derived CDR1 and CDR2 are LNHDA and SQIVND (reference sequence). V dropped 6 bases and J dropped 1; count of bases not matched to a gene: 7. The CDR3 is 15 residues long. CDR3 sequence: CASSSGGAGNYGYTF. Written as DNA, the CDR3 is TGTGCCAGTAGCTCAGGGGGCGCTGGTAACTATGGCTACACCTTC.

The J gene is TRBJ1-5, the V gene TRBV28, with 7 bases fitting TRBD1. Germline CDR1 MDHEN, CDR2 SYDVKM. Trimming at V came to 5 bases and at J to 4 bases, leaving 14 bases not matched to a gene. This CDR3 has 17 residues. The DNA of the CDR3 is TGTGCCAGCAGTGGTTCACGCAAGGGGGCTGGGAATCAGCCCCAGCATTTT. Translated, it gives CASSGSRKGAGNQPQHF.

The table lists this clone with a few counts. The gene calls are TRBV28 and TRBJ1-2, with TRBD1 matching 9 bases. Germline CDR1 reads MDHEN; CDR2 reads SYDVKM. The CDR3 is 16 amino acids. The J segment lost 8 bases and the V segment lost 1 base, leaving 11 bases of the junction unmatched. The CDR3 DNA sequence: TGTGCCAGCAGTTTATCCGGGACAGGGAAGCTTGGGGGCTACACCTTC. Translating it yields CASSLSGTGKLGGYTF.

This chain joins TRBV5-1 and TRBJ2-2, with 10 bases identical to TRBD1. The CDR3 has 15 amino acids. Germline V lookup: CDR1 SGHRS, CDR2 YFSETQ. The V and J ends lost 4 bases and 5 bases, in that order; junction bases with no gene match: 5. In nucleotides, the CDR3 is TGCGCCAGCAGCACCGGGACAGGGGAAACCGGGGAGCTGTTTTTT. Translating it yields CASSTGTGETGELFF.

For this clone: At the DNA level, this CDR3 is encoded by other sequences in the same sample as well. The chain uses TRBV5-1 and TRBJ2-7; TRBD2 might be the D (6 bases). The germline V gene encodes CDR1 SGHRS and CDR2 YFSETQ. Trimming took 4 bases from V and 2 from J, leaving 13 bases between them. The CDR3 has 14 amino acids. The CDR3, as DNA: TGCGCCAGCAGCCCCATGGGGGGTACCTACGAGCAGTACTTC. Translating gives CASSPMGGTYEQYF.

This chain joins TRBV7-2 and TRBJ2-5; TRBD1 is a possible D gene (5 bases). Looked up from germline, CDR1 is SGHTA and CDR2 is FQGNSA. Trimming removed 3 bases from V and 8 bases from J, with 10 bases in between. The CDR3 covers 12 residues. CDR3 protein: CASSLGPLTQYF. The CDR3 nucleotides are TGTGCCAGCAGCTTGGGGCCCTTAACCCAGTACTTC.

The J gene is TRBJ2-1, the V gene TRBV11-2; a possible D gene is TRBD1 (6 bases). The CDR3 has 14 residues. Trimming stripped 0 bases from V and 4 bases from J, with 7 bases between. Per the germline V gene, CDR1 is SGHAT and CDR2 is FQNNGV. This CDR3 is CASSLDRGYNEQFF. As DNA, the CDR3 is TGTGCCAGCAGCTTAGACAGGGGTTACAATGAGCAGTTCTTC.

This chain uses TRBV15 with TRBJ2-7; D is unresolved. Germline assignment: CDR1 LNHNV and CDR2 YYDKDF (reference sequence). With 3 bases removed from V and 2 bases from J, the gap between germline ends came to 14 bases. The CDR3 contains 15 residues. CDR3: CATSSARPPTYEQYF. In DNA form, the CDR3 reads TGTGCCACCAGCAGCGCCCGCCCCCCAACCTACGAGCAGTACTTC.

Comment on this clone: The junction shows a germline mismatch at one end, possibly a read error. The chain is built from TRBV7-2 and TRBJ2-3, with D unresolved. CDR1 is SGHTA, CDR2 FQGNSA, per germline. CDR3 size: 11 residues. The CDR3 sequence is CATSRPDTQYF. As DNA, the CDR3 is TGTGCCACCAGCCGACCAGATACGCAGTATTTT.

V and J are TRBV5-1 and TRBJ2-5; TRBD2 is a possible D gene (6 bases). V was cut by 0 bases and J by 5 bases, with 14 bases left in between. Germline V lookup: CDR1 SGHRS, CDR2 YFSETQ. This CDR3 comprises 15 residues. The CDR3: CASSLADGRGETQYF. CDR3 nucleotide sequence: TGCGCCAGCAGCTTGGCCGACGGGAGAGGGGAGACCCAGTACTTC.

To note about this clone: The same CDR3 is also encoded by other DNA sequences in this sample. The CDR3 coding sequence is TGCGCCAGCAGCTTGGAGGGTGGGAGGGGCACTGAAGCTTTCTTT. Its protein is CASSLEGGRGTEAFF. This sequence joins TRBV5-1 and TRBJ1-1; D is possibly TRBD1 (5 bases). The ends were cut back, 0 bases at V and 4 bases at J, with 13 bases in the middle. The germline gives CDR1 SGHRS, CDR2 YFSETQ. This CDR3 comprises 15 residues.

The chain recombines TRBV5-1 with TRBJ1-1, with D unclear. The V end lost 4 bases, the J end lost 6 bases, and 22 bases lay between the germline ends. Germline V lookup: CDR1 SGHRS, CDR2 YFSETQ. The CDR3 length is 16 residues. Here the CDR3 DNA reads TGCGCCAGCAGCGCGCCGCCAAAGGGAGATTACGCTGAAGCTTTCTTT. Amino acids: CASSAPPKGDYAEAFF.

The V and J genes are TRBV29-1 and TRBJ2-5, with 7 bases that match TRBD1. The DNA end favors TRBJ2-7, so the J call may be wrong. Looked up from germline, CDR1 is SQVTM and CDR2 is ANQGSEA. The CDR3 spans 15 residues. DNA for the CDR3: TGCAGCGTTCGCACCGACAGGGCAAGCTCCTACGAGCAGTACTTC. It specifies CSVRTDRASSYEQYF.

The V and J genes are TRBV5-5 and TRBJ2-3; D is uncertain. Trimming stripped 0 bases from V and 2 bases from J, with 7 bases between. The CDR3 length is 14 residues. CDR1 and CDR2 from the germline V gene are SGHKS and YYEKEE (reference sequence). This CDR3 reads CASSLEGNTDTQYF. The DNA for the CDR3 is TGTGCCAGCAGCTTGGAAGGCAACACAGATACGCAGTATTTT.

The chain is built from TRBV27 and TRBJ2-5; TRBD2 might be the D (5 bases). From germline, CDR1 is MNHEY and CDR2 SMNVEV (reference sequence). Between the trimmed V and J ends, which lost 6 bases and 0 bases, there was a span of 17 bases. The CDR3 is 16 residues long. The CDR3, as DNA: TGTGCCAGCAGCGTTCGAGGGCGGAGGAACCAAGAGACCCAGTACTTC. Its protein product is CASSVRGRRNQETQYF.

V and J are TRBV6-5 and TRBJ2-7; TRBD1 aligns across 11 bases. The CDR3 totals 12 residues. Germline CDR1 is MNHEY and CDR2 is SVGAGI. V was pared by 7 bases and J by 7 bases, with 3 bases of the junction left unmatched. The CDR3 reads CASTGTGGEQYF. CDR3 nucleotide sequence: TGTGCCAGCACCGGGACAGGGGGGGAGCAGTACTTC.